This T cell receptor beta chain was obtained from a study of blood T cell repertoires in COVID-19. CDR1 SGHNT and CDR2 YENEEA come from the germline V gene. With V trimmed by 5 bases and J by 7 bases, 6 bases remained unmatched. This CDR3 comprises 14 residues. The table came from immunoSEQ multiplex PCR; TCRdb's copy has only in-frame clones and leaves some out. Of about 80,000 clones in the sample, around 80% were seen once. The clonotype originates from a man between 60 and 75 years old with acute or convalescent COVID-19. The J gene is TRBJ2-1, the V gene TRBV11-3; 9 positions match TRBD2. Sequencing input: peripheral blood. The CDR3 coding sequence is TGTGCCAGCAGCAGAGCGGGGGGTCGAAATGAGCAGTTCTTC. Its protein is CASSRAGGRNEQFF.